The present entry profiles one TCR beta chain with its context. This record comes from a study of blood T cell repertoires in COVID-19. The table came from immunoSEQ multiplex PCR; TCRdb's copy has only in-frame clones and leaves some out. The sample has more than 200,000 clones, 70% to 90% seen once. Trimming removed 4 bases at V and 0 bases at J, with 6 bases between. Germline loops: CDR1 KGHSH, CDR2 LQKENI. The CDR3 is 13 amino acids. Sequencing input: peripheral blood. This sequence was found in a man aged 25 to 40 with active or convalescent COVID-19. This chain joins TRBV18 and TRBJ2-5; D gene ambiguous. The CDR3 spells CASSQHHQETQYF. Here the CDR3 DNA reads TGTGCCAGCTCACAACACCACCAAGAGACCCAGTACTTC.